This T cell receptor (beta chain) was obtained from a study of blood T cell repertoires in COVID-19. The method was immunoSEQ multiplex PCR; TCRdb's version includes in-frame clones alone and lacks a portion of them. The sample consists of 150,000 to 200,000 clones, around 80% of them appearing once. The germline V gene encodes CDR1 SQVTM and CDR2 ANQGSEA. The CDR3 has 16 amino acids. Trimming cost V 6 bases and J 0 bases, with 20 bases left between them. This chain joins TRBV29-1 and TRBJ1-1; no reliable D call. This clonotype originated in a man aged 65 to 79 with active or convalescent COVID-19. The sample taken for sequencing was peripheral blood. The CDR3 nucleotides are TGCAGCGTGCACCAAAACCCCAGAATCGTGAACACTGAAGCTTTCTTT. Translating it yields CSVHQNPRIVNTEAFF.